Shown below are 9 T cell receptor beta chains from a single sample sequenced in a study of graft-versus-host responses after intestinal transplantation. Libraries were prepared by immunoSEQ multiplex PCR; TCRdb keeps only in-frame clonotypes and omits some of them. The table has about 2,000 clones, over 75% seen once. The authors processed graft tissue to release intraepithelial and lamina propria lymphocytes. The starting material was ileum tissue, obtained just over 55 days after intestinal transplant. The receptors shown here come from a human patient who received an intestinal transplant, so some T cells may come from the graft donor.

This clone has more than one count but fewer than ten. The DNA is left out, because the CDR3 cannot be placed on it with certainty; the CDR3 is given as TCRdb lists it. The CDR3 protein is CASSSKIVGQGALGANVLTF. J is TRBJ2-6 and V is TRBV21-1; the table assigns TRBD1, which was not confirmed against the DNA. TRBV21-1 is labeled a pseudogene. The CDR3 length is 20 residues, termini included.

The chain combines TRBV7-2 with TRBJ2-4; a weak D match, TRBD2 (7 bases). There are 16 residues in the CDR3. The V end lost 3 bases, the J end lost 8 bases, and 20 bases lay between the germline ends. CDR1 and CDR2 from the germline V gene are SGHTA and FQGNSA. The CDR3 DNA follows: TGTGCCAGCAGCTTTGGGGGTTGGGGGGGGCGAGACATTCAGTACTTC. Translated, it gives CASSFGGWGGRDIQYF.

This clone was detected once. J is TRBJ1-2 and V is TRBV6-1, with a possible D match to TRBD1 (5 bases). The CDR3 runs 13 residues. Germline lookup yields CDR1 MNHNS and CDR2 SASEGT. The V and J ends lost 6 bases and 8 bases respectively, with 16 bases between them. The CDR3 loop reads CASSGGWPWGYTF. The DNA of the CDR3 is TGTGCCAGCAGCGGGGGGTGGCCTTGGGGCTACACCTTC.

The chain uses TRBV5-1 and TRBJ2-6; D is ambiguous. Trimming pared 7 bases from V and 5 bases from J, leaving 22 bases between. The CDR3 extends over 17 amino acids. Germline CDR1 and CDR2: SGHRS and YFSETQ. DNA for the CDR3: TGCGCCAGCCACCGCAGAGGTTCACAAAGTCGGGCCAACGTCCTGACTTTC. This encodes CASHRRGSQSRANVLTF.

The rearrangement uses TRBV5-1 and TRBJ2-2; 13 bases are shared with TRBD2. The V gene's germline CDR1 is SGHRS and CDR2 YFSETQ. Germline trimming cut 0 bases from V and 6 bases from J; bases unmatched to any gene: 5. This CDR3 spans 17 amino acids. In DNA, the CDR3 is TGCGCCAGCAGCTTGGTCACTAGCGGGGGGGCCGCCGGGGAGCTGTTTTTT. This sequence encodes CASSLVTSGGAAGELFF.

The V and J genes are TRBV5-4 and TRBJ1-2; D not certain. The V end lost 6 bases, the J end lost 4 bases, and 22 bases lay between the germline ends. Germline CDR1 reads SGHNT; CDR2 reads YYREEE (reference sequence). The CDR3 runs to 16 residues. The CDR3 protein is CASIASIPGKTYGYTF. CDR3 sequence (DNA): TGTGCCAGCATTGCCTCCATACCAGGAAAGACCTATGGCTACACCTTC.

The chain couples TRBV7-8 to TRBJ1-1; D is undetermined. Germline CDR1 is SGHVS and CDR2 is FQNEAQ. The CDR3 loop spans 13 amino acids. V was cut by 1 base and J by 9 bases, with 12 bases left in between. The CDR3 reads CASSLEVQPKAFF. In DNA form, the CDR3 reads TGTGCCAGCAGCTTAGAAGTACAGCCCAAAGCTTTCTTT.

The chain combines TRBV12-1 with TRBJ2-7. TRBV12-1 has pseudogene status. CDR3 length: 17 residues. CDR3: CASSDTKLGLSRHEQYF. CDR3 nucleotides: TGTGCCAGCAGTGACACTAAGCTAGGCTTGAGTCGACACGAGCAGTACTTC.

The chain recombines TRBV7-9 with TRBJ1-5; TRBD1 might be the D (6 bases). The CDR3 runs to 16 residues. The germline CDR1 and CDR2 sequences are SEHNR and FQNEAQ (reference sequence). Trimming removed 5 bases from V and 3 bases from J, with 17 bases in between. This chain's CDR3 is CASSLSQGINNQPQHF. DNA for the CDR3: TGTGCCAGCAGCCTAAGCCAGGGGATCAACAATCAGCCCCAGCATTTT.